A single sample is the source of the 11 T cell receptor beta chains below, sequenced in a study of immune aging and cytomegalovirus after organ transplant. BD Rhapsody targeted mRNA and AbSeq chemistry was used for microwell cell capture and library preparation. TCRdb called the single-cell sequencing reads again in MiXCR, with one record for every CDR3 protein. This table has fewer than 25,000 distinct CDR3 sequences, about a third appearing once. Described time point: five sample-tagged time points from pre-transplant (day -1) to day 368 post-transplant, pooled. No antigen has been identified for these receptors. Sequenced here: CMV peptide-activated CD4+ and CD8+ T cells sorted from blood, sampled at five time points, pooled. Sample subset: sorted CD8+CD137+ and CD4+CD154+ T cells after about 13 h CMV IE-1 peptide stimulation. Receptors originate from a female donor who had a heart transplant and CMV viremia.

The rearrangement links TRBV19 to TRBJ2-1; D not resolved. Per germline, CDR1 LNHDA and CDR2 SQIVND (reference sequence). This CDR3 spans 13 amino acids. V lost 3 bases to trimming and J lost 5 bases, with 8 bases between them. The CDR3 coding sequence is TGTGCCAGTAGTATGTACAGTAACAATGAGCAGTTCTTC. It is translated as CASSMYSNNEQFF. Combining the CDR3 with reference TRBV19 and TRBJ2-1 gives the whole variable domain DGGITQSPKYLFRKEGQNVTLSCEQNLNHDAMYWYRQDPGQGLRLIYYSQIVNDFQKGDIAEGYSVSREKKESFPLTVTSAQKNPTAFYLCASSMYSNNEQFFGPGTRLTVL.

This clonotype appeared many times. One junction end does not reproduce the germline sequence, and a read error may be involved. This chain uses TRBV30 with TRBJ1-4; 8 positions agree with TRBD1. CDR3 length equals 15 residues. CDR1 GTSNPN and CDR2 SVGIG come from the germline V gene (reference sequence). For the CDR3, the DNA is TGTGCCCGGAGCTCGACAGGGGTGTATAATGTAAAACTGTTTTTT. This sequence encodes CARSSTGVYNVKLFF.

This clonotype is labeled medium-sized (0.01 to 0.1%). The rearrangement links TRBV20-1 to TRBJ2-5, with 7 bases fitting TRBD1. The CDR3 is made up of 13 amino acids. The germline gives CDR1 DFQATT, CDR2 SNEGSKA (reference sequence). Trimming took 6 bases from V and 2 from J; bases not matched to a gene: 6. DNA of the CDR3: TGCAGTGCGGGCCGGGACAGTCAAGAGACCCAGTACTTC. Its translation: CSAGRDSQETQYF.

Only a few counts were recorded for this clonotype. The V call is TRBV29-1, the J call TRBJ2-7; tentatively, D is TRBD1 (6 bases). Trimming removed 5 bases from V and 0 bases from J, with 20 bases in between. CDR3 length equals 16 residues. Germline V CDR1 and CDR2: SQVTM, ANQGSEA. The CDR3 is CSVWSSGTKSSYEQYF. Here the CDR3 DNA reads TGCAGCGTTTGGTCATCCGGGACAAAGAGCTCCTACGAGCAGTACTTC.

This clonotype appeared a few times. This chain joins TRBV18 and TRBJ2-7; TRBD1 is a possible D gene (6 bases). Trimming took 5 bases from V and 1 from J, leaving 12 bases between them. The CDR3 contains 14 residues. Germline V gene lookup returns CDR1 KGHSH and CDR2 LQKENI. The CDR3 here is CASSKGTKSYEQYF. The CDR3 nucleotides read TGTGCCAGCTCAAAGGGGACAAAATCCTACGAGCAGTACTTC. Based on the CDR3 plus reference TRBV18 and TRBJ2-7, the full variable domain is NAGVMQNPRHLVRRRGQEARLRCSPMKGHSHVYWYRQLPEEGLKFMVYLQKENIIDESGMPKERFSAEFPKEGPSILRIQQVVRGDSAAYFCASSKGTKSYEQYFGPGTRLTVT.

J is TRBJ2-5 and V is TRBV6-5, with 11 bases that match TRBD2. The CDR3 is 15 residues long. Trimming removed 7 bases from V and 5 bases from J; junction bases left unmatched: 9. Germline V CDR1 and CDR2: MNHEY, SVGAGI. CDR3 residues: CASNPSGGSRETQYF. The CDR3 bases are TGTGCCAGCAATCCTAGCGGGGGGAGTCGGGAGACCCAGTACTTC.

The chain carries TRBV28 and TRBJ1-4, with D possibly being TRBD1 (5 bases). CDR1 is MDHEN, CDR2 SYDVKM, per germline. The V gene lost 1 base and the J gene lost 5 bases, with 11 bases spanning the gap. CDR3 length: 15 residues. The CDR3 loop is CASSLFGGRNEKLFF. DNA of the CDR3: TGTGCCAGCAGTTTATTTGGGGGGAGGAATGAAAAACTGTTTTTT.

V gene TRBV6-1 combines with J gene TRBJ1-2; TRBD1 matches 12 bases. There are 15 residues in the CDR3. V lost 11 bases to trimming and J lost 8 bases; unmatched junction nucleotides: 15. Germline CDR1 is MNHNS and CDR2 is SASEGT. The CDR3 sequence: CAAHSGTGGSRGYTF. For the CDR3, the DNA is TGTGCCGCCCACTCCGGGACAGGGGGCAGTAGGGGCTACACCTTC.

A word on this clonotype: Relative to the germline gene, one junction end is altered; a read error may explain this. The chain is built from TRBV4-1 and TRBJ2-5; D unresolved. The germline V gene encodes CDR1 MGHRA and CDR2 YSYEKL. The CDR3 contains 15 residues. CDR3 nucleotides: TGCGCCAGCAGCCAGGGCGGTGCGTACCAAGAGACCCAGCACTTC. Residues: CASSQGGAYQETQHF.

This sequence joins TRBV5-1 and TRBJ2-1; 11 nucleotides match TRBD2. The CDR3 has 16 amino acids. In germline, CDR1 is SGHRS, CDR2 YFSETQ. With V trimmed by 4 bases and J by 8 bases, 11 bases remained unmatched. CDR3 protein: CASSPGTSGRVYEQFF. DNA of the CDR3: TGCGCCAGCAGCCCCGGAACTAGCGGGAGAGTCTATGAGCAGTTCTTC.

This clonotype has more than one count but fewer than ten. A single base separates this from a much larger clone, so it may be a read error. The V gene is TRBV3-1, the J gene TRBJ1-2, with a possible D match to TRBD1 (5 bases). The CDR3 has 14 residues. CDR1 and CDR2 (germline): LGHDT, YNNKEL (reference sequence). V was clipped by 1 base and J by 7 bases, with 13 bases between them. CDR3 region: CASSQGKQEAGYTF. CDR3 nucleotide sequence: TGTGCCAGCAGCCAAGGAAAACAGGAGGCTGGCTACACCTTC.